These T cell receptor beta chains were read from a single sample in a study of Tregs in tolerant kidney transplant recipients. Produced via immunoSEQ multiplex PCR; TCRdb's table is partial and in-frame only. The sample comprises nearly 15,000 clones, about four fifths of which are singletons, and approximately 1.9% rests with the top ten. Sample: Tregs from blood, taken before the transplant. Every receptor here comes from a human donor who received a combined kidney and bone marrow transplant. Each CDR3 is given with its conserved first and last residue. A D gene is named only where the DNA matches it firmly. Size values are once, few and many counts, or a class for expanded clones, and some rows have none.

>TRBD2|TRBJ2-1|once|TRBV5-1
TGCGCCAGCAGCCTGACTAGCGGGCGCCTCTTTGGGAATGAGCAGTTCTTC
CASSLTSGRLFGNEQFF
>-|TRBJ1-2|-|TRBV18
TGTGCCAGCTCACCAGGGGGGGATGGCTACACCTTC
CASSPGGDGYTF
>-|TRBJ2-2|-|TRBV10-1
TGCGCCAGCAGTGAGGGGCAGGGGATGATCGGGGAGCTGTTTTTT
CASSEGQGMIGELFF
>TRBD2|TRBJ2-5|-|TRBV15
TGTGCCACCAGCTCCCAGGGACTAGCGGGAAGGACCCAGTACTTC
CATSSQGLAGRTQYF
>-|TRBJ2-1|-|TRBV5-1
TGCGCCAGCAGCTCCCCATCTGCGGCAGAGCAGTTCTTC
CASSSPSAAEQFF
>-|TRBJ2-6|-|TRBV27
TGTGCCAGCAGTTTGGGGCCGCGGGAAATCCACCCACAATCTGGGGCCAACGTCCTGACTTTC
CASSLGPREIHPQSGANVLTF
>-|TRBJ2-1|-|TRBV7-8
TGTGCCAGCAGCCCCCGGGGTTTCGCGGGACTCTCCTACAATGAGCAGTTCTTC
CASSPRGFAGLSYNEQFF
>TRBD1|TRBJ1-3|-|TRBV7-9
TGTGCCAGCAGCTTACGGTCCAGTTGGGACAGTAAAATCGGAAACACCATATATTTT
CASSLRSSWDSKIGNTIYF
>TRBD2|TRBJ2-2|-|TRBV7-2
TGTGCCAGCAGCTTAATCCTAGCGGGATCGGATGGCACCGGGGAGCTGTTTTTT
CASSLILAGSDGTGELFF
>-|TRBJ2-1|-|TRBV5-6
TGTGCCAGCAGCTTGGGGGCGTTTGATGTATATGAGCAGTTCTTC
CASSLGAFDVYEQFF
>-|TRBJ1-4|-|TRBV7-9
TGTGCCAGCAGCCCAACCATCAGCGATGAAAAACTGTTTTTT
CASSPTISDEKLFF
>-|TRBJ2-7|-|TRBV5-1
TGCGCCAGCAGGCCTGACTCATCCGGCGAGCAGTACTTC
CASRPDSSGEQYF
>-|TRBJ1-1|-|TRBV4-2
TGTGCCAGCAGCCAAGAAGGGACTCTAAACACTGAAGCTTTTTTT
CASSQEGTLNTEAFF
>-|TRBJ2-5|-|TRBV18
TGTGCCAGCTCACCGGCCAGGAGGCAAGAGACCCAGTACTTC
CASSPARRQETQYF
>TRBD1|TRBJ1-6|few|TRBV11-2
TGTGCCAGCAGTCCCGGGACAGGGCCTTCACCCCTCCACTTT
CASSPGTGPSPLHF
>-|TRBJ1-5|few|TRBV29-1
TGCAGCGTTGGGACAGACAATCAGCCCCAGCATTTT
CSVGTDNQPQHF
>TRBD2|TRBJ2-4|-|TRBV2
TGTGCCAGCGCGGGGGGACTCCCCAAAAACATTCAGTACTTC
CASAGGLPKNIQYF
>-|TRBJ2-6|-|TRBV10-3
TGTGCCATCAGTGAGGCGGAGGGGGGGACCGGGGCCAACGTCCTGACTTTC
CAISEAEGGTGANVLTF
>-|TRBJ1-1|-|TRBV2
TGTGCCAGCAGCCGAGGGAGAGCCCGTTCTCTTAGGACTGAAGCTTTCTTT
CASSRGRARSLRTEAFF
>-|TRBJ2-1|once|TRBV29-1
TGCAGCGTGCAACTAGTCAGGCTTCGGCCGGAGCAGTTCTTC
CSVQLVRLRPEQFF
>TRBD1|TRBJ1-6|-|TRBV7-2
TGTGCCAGCAGCCTTATAAGACAGGGTGAACCCCTCCACTTT
CASSLIRQGEPLHF
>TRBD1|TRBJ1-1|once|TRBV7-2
TGTGCCAGCAGCCCACGACAGGGCTCGAAACCGAACACTGAAGCTTTCTTT
CASSPRQGSKPNTEAFF
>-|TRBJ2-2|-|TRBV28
TGTGCCAGCAGGACGGACAGGAACACCGGGGAGCTGTTTTTT
CASRTDRNTGELFF
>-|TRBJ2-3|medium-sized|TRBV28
TGTGCCAGCAGTTTTCCGGCAGATACGCAGTATTTT
CASSFPADTQYF
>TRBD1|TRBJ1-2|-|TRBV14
TGTGCCAGCAGCCTCTCAGGGGGACTCTATGGCTACACCTTC
CASSLSGGLYGYTF
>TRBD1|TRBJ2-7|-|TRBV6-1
TGTGCCAGCAGGCGAGACAGGGGGACCCACGAGCAGTACTTC
CASRRDRGTHEQYF
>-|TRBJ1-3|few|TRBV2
TGTGCCAGCAGACAGGGAAACACCATATATTTT
CASRQGNTIYF
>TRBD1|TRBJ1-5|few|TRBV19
TGTGCCAGTAGTAACCCACAGGGGGTAGGTCAGCCCCAGCATTTT
CASSNPQGVGQPQHF
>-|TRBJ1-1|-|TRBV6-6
TGTGCCAGCAGTTACGGGGGCGAAGCTTTCTTT
CASSYGGEAFF
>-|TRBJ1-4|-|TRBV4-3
TGCGCCAGCAGCCCGCGAGCGGGACGAACTAATGAAAAACTGTTTTTT
CASSPRAGRTNEKLFF
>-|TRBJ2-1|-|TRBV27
TGTGCCAGCAGTCCAAGACAGACATACTCCTACAATGAGCAGTTCTTC
CASSPRQTYSYNEQFF
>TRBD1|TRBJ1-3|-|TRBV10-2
TGCGCCAGCAGTGAGTCGATAACAGGGACAGGGGGCACCATATATTTT
CASSESITGTGGTIYF
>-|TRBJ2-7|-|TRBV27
TGTGCCAGCACCTCTATGCGGACTGGCTTACAATACGAGCAGTACTTC
CASTSMRTGLQYEQYF
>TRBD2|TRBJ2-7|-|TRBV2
TGTGCCAGCAGTGAGAAGCGGGGGGGCGACGAGCAGTACTTC
CASSEKRGGDEQYF
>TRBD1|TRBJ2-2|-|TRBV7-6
TGTGCCAGCAGCTTAGGGACAGGGGTTACCGGGGAGCTGTTTTTT
CASSLGTGVTGELFF
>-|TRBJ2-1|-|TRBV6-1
TGTGCCAGCAGTGAAGCGCTTAGCCTACTCGCTGAGCAGTTCTTC
CASSEALSLLAEQFF
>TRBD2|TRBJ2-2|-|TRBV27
TGTGCCAGCGGCAAGCTAGCGGGAGTCAGCACCGGGGAGCTGTTTTTT
CASGKLAGVSTGELFF
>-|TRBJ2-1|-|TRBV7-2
TGTGCCAGCAGCCGAGTGGTTATCGACTATATGCAGCCCAAGGAGCAGTTCTTC
CASSRVVIDYMQPKEQFF
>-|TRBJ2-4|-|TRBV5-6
TGTGCCAGCAGCTACACCGGGGTCCAGTTAATTCAGTACTTC
CASSYTGVQLIQYF